This T cell receptor beta chain was observed in a study of cytomegalovirus exposure and HLA in healthy donors. Produced via immunoSEQ multiplex PCR; TCRdb's table is partial and in-frame only. The sample shows under 80,000 clones, roughly 94% of them seen only once. The CDR3 sequence is 16 residues long. Germline V gene data show CDR1 as SGHKS and CDR2 as YYEKEE (reference sequence). V dropped 0 bases and J dropped 6; count of bases not matched to a gene: 9. The V gene is TRBV5-5, the J gene TRBJ1-3; TRBD1 aligns across 7 bases. The sequencing sample was made of PBMCs. The receptor's source is a woman aged 18 to 35 in good health and CMV-seropositive. The CDR3 bases are TGTGCCAGCAGCTTGGCAGTGCAGGGGGTAGCAAACACCATATATTTT. It is translated as CASSLAVQGVANTIYF.